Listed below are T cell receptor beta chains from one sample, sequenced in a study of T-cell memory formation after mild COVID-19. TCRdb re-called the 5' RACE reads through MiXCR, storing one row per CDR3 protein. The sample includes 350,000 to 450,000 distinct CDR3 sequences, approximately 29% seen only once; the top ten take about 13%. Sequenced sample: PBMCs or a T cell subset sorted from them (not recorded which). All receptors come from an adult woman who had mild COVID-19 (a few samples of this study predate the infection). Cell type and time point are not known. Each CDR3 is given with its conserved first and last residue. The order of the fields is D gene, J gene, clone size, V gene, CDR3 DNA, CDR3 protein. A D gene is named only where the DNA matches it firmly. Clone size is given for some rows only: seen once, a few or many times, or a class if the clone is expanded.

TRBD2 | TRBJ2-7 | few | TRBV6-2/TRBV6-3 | TGTGCCAGCAGTTTAGCGGGAGTCGAGCAGTACTTC | CASSLAGVEQYF
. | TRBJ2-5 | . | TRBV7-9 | TGTGCCAGCAGCCTCCTCAAGTCGGGAGAAACGAAGACCCAGTACTTC | CASSLLKSGETKTQYF
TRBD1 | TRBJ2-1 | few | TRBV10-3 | TGTGCCATCAGTCCGACAGGGGGATTTAACGATGAGCAGTTCTTC | CAISPTGGFNDEQFF
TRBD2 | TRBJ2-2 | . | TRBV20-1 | TGCAGTGCTAGTAGATTACTAGCGGGAGCGCACGGGGAGCTGTTTTTT | CSASRLLAGAHGELFF
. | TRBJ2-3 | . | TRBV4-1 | TGCGCCAGCAGCTCTCAAGGGGGGGCAGATACGCAGTATTTT | CASSSQGGADTQYF
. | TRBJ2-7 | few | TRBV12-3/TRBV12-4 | TGTGCCAGCAGTTTGTGGAACGAGCAGTACTTC | CASSLWNEQYF
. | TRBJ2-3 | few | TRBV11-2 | TGTGCCAGCAGCTCATGGGGGACCTTGGATACGCAGTATTTT | CASSSWGTLDTQYF
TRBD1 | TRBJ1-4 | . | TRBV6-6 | TGTGCCAGCAGTGACGGGACAGTCCATAATAATGAAAAACTGTTTTTT | CASSDGTVHNNEKLFF
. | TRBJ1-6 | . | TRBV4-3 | TGCGCCAGCAGCCAAGACCCGAGGGATTCACCCCTCCACTTT | CASSQDPRDSPLHF
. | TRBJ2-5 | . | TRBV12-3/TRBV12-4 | TGTGCCAGCAGTTTAATTGGGGAGACCCAGTACTTC | CASSLIGETQYF
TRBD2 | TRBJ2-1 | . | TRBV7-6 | TGTGCCAGCAGCCTTGCGACTAGCGGGACCAATGAGCAGTTCTTC | CASSLATSGTNEQFF
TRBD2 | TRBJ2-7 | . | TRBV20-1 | TGCAGTGCTAGCGGACTAGGAACCTCCTACGAGCAGTACTTC | CSASGLGTSYEQYF
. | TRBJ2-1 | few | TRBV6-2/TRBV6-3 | TGTGCCAGCAGTTACTCGCAAGCGGGCCCTAGGAATGAGCAGTTCTTC | CASSYSQAGPRNEQFF
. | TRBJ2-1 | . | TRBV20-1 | TGCAGTGCTAGAGAGGGCAATGAGCAGTTCTTC | CSAREGNEQFF
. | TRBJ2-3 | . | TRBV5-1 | TGCGCCAGCAGCTCTCCGACAGGGGGCCTAGCGGGAGCTAGCACAGATACGCAGTATTTT | CASSSPTGGLAGASTDTQYF
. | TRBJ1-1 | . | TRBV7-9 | TGTGCCAGCAGCTCGATATTTTCCACTGAAGCTTTCTTT | CASSSIFSTEAFF
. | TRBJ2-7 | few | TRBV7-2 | TGTGCCAGCAGCCAATTCGGGGTGGCCTACGAGCAGTACTTC | CASSQFGVAYEQYF
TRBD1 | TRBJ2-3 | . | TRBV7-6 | TGTGCCAGCAGCTTAATTGTCGGGACAGGGGTCCCTCGCCCTACAGATACGCAGTATTTT | CASSLIVGTGVPRPTDTQYF
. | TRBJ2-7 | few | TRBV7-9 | TGTGCCAGCAGCCTTTCCTTGGGGGTGAGCTCCTACGAGCAGTACTTC | CASSLSLGVSSYEQYF
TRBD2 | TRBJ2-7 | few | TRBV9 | TGTGCCAGCAGCGTAGGCAGCGGGGGGGCCGGCGAGCAGTACTTC | CASSVGSGGAGEQYF